The 8 T cell receptor beta chains in this list originate from one sample, sequenced in a study of cytomegalovirus exposure and HLA in healthy donors. Primers included in the PCR were 60 Vbeta and 13 Jbeta primers. Generated by immunoSEQ multiplex PCR, the TCRdb table keeps only in-frame clones and is missing some. The repertoire table contains about 160,000 clones. The source material was PBMCs. These receptors all come from a woman aged 55-75 years in good health and CMV-seronegative.

The chain recombines TRBV29-1 with TRBJ2-7, with D possibly being TRBD1 (5 bases). CDR1 and CDR2 from the germline V gene are SQVTM and ANQGSEA. Trimming shortened V by 1 base and J by 7 bases, and 14 bases separated the two germline ends. This CDR3 region has 13 residues. CDR3 in amino acids: CSVEAAGPREQYF. CDR3 DNA: TGCAGCGTTGAAGCGGCAGGGCCTAGGGAGCAGTACTTC.

This sequence joins TRBV4-1 and TRBJ2-1, with TRBD2 matching 11 bases. The CDR3 covers 14 residues. Trimming removed 4 bases from V and 8 bases from J; junction bases left unmatched: 4. Per germline, CDR1 MGHRA and CDR2 YSYEKL. The CDR3 loop reads CASSPSGRTDEQFF. The CDR3 DNA follows: TGCGCCAGCAGCCCTAGCGGGAGGACTGATGAGCAGTTCTTC.

The J gene is TRBJ1-6, the V gene TRBV7-3; D possibly corresponds to TRBD1 (6 bases). CDR1 is SGHTA and CDR2 is FQGTGA in the germline V gene. CDR3 length: 16 amino acids. V was cut by 5 bases and J by 7 bases, with 18 bases left in between. CDR3 sequence reads: CASSPNSRDTNSPLHF. CDR3 DNA sequence: TGTGCCAGCAGCCCAAACTCAAGGGACACCAATTCACCCCTCCACTTT.

The chain is built from TRBV7-9 and TRBJ2-7, with 9 bases lining up with TRBD1. Germline lookup yields CDR1 SEHNR and CDR2 FQNEAQ (reference sequence). The CDR3 is made up of 14 amino acids. The trim removed 6 bases at V and 3 bases at J, leaving 6 bases unmatched. The CDR3 region has the DNA TGTGCCAGCAGTGCCGGGACAGGGAGCTACGAGCAGTACTTC. This codes for CASSAGTGSYEQYF.

This chain links TRBV5-4 with TRBJ1-2, with TRBD1 identical over 9 bases. This CDR3 spans 14 amino acids. With 0 bases clipped from V and 8 bases from J, the junction kept 5 bases outside the gene matches. Germline values: CDR1 SGHNT, CDR2 YYREEE (reference sequence). The CDR3 bases are TGTGCCAGCAGCTTGGGACAGGGGGTTTTAGGCTACACCTTC. Encoded protein: CASSLGQGVLGYTF. The complete variable domain, with remaining parts taken from reference TRBV5-4 and TRBJ1-2, reads ETGVTQSPTHLIKTRGQQVTLRCSSQSGHNTVSWYQQALGQGPQFIFQYYREEENGRGNFPPRFSGLQFPNYSSELNVNALELDDSALYLCASSLGQGVLGYTFGSGTRLTVV.

V and J are TRBV30 and TRBJ2-5, with D possibly matching TRBD1 (6 bases). The germline CDR1 and CDR2 sequences are GTSNPN and SVGIG (reference sequence). The CDR3 covers 14 residues. Trimming cost V 0 bases and J 5 bases, with 13 bases left between them. CDR3 sequence reads: CAWSVGQGMETQYF. CDR3 DNA: TGTGCCTGGAGTGTTGGGCAGGGGATGGAGACCCAGTACTTC.

The chain employs TRBV5-5 and TRBJ1-3, with 8 bases matching TRBD1. The CDR3 contains 16 residues. Germline CDR1 is SGHKS and CDR2 is YYEKEE (reference sequence). V dropped 0 bases and J dropped 3; count of bases not matched to a gene: 5. The CDR3 bases are TGTGCCAGCAGCTTGGGCCCTGACAGGGGTGGAAACACCATATATTTT. Translated: CASSLGPDRGGNTIYF. Using reference TRBV5-5 and TRBJ1-3 for the parts outside the CDR3, the full variable domain is DAGVTQSPTHLIKTRGQQVTLRCSPISGHKSVSWYQQVLGQGPQFIFQYYEKEERGRGNFPDRFSARQFPNYSSELNVNALLLGDSALYLCASSLGPDRGGNTIYFGEGSWLTVV.

The V call is TRBV10-3, the J call TRBJ1-1; TRBD1 aligns across 7 bases. J gave up 0 bases and V 6 bases, and 4 bases lay outside the gene matches. The CDR3 spans 14 residues. Per the germline V gene, CDR1 is ENHRY and CDR2 is SYGVKD. The CDR3 is CAIRRGPLNTEAFF. CDR3 nucleotides: TGTGCCATCAGGAGGGGGCCGTTGAACACTGAAGCTTTCTTT.